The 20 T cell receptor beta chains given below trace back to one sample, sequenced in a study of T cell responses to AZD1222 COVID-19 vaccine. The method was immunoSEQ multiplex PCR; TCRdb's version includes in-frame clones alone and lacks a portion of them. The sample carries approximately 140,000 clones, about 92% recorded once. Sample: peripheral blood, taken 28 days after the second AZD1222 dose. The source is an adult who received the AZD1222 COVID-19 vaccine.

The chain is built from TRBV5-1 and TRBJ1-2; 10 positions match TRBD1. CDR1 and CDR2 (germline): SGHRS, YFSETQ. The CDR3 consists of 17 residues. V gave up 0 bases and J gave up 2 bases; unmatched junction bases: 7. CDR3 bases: TGCGCCAGCAGCTTGGGGGACAGGGGCCCTCCGAACTATGGCTACACCTTC. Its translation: CASSLGDRGPPNYGYTF.

This chain's CDR3 is CASSWFTGEGETQYF. DNA for the CDR3: TGCGCCAGCAGCTGGTTCACAGGGGAGGGGGAGACCCAGTACTTC. The gene calls are TRBV5-1 and TRBJ2-5; D tentatively fits TRBD1 or TRBD2 (7 bases each). V gave up 3 bases and J gave up 5 bases, with 17 bases separating them. The CDR3 consists of 15 residues. CDR1 and CDR2 (germline): SGHRS, YFSETQ.

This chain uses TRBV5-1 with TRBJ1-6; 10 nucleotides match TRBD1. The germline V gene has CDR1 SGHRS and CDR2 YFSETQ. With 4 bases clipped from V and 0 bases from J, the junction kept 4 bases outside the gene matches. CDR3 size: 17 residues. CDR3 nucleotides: TGCGCCAGCAGCCCCGGACAGGGGGGCTCCTATAATTCACCCCTCCACTTT. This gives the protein CASSPGQGGSYNSPLHF.

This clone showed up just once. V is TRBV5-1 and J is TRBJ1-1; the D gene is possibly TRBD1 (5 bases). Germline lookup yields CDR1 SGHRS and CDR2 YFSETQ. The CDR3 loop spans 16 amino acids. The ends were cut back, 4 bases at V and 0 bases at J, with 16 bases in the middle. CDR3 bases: TGCGCCAGCAGCATATGGGGACGGACAATGAACACTGAAGCTTTCTTT. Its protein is CASSIWGRTMNTEAFF. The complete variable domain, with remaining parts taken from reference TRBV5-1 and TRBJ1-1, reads KAGVTQTPRYLIKTRGQQVTLSCSPISGHRSVSWYQQTPGQGLQFLFEYFSETQRNKGNFPGRFSGRQFSNSRSEMNVSTLELGDSALYLCASSIWGRTMNTEAFFGQGTRLTVV.

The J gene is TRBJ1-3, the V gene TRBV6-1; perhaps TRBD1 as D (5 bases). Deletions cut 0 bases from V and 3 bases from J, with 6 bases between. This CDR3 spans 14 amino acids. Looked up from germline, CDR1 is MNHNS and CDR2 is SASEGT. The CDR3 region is CASSEAGVGNTIYF. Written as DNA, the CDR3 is TGTGCCAGCAGTGAAGCGGGGGTTGGAAACACCATATATTTT.

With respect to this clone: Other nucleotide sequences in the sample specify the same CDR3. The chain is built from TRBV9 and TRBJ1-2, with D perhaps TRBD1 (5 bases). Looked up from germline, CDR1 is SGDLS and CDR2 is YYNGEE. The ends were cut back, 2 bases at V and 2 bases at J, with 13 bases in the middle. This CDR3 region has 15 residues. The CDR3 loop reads CASSVQGVGNYGYTF. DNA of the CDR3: TGTGCCAGCAGCGTTCAGGGAGTGGGAAACTATGGCTACACCTTC.

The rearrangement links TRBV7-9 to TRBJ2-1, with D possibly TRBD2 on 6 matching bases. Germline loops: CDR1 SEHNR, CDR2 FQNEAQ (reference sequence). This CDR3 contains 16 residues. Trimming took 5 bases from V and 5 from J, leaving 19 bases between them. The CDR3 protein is CASSLGEASMDNEQFF. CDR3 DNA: TGTGCCAGCAGCCTAGGGGAGGCGTCCATGGACAATGAGCAGTTCTTC. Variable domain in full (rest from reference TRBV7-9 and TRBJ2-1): DTGVSQNPRHKITKRGQNVTFRCDPISEHNRLYWYRQTLGQGPEFLTYFQNEAQLEKSRLLSDRFSAERPKGSFSTLEIQRTEQGDSAMYLCASSLGEASMDNEQFFGPGTRLTVL.

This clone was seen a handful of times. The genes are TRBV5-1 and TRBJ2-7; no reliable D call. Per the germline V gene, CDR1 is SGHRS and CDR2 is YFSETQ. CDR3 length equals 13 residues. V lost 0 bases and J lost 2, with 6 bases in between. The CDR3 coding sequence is TGCGCCAGCAGCTTGGACCGAGCCTACGAGCAGTACTTC. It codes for CASSLDRAYEQYF. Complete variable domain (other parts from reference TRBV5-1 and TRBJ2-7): KAGVTQTPRYLIKTRGQQVTLSCSPISGHRSVSWYQQTPGQGLQFLFEYFSETQRNKGNFPGRFSGRQFSNSRSEMNVSTLELGDSALYLCASSLDRAYEQYFGPGTRLTVT.

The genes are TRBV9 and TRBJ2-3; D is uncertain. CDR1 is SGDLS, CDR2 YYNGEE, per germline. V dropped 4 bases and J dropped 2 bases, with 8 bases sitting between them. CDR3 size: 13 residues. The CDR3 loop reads CASSPGTTDTQYF. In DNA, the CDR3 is TGTGCCAGCAGCCCCGGCACCACAGATACGCAGTATTTT.

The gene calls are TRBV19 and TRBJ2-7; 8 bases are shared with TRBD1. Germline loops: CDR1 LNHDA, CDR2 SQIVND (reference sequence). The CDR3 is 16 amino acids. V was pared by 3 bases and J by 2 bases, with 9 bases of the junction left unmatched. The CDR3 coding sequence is TGTGCCAGTAGTATCTTGTCGGGGACAGGTACCTACGAGCAGTACTTC. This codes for CASSILSGTGTYEQYF.

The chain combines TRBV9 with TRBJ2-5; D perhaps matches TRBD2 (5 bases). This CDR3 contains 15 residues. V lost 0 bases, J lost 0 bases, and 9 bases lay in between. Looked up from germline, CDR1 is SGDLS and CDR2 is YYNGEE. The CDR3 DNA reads TGTGCCAGCAGCGTAGTTTCGGGGAACCAAGAGACCCAGTACTTC. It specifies CASSVVSGNQETQYF.

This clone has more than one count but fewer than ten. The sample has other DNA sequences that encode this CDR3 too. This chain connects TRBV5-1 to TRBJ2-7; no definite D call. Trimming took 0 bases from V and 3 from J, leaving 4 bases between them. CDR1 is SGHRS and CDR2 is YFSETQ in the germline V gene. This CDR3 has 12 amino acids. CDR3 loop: CASSLGGYEQYF. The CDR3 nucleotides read TGCGCCAGCAGCTTGGGCGGCTACGAGCAGTACTTC.

The DNA for the CDR3 is TGCAGCGTTGAAGAGGGTCTAGGAGAGACCCAGTACTTC. This codes for CSVEEGLGETQYF. The chain carries TRBV29-1 and TRBJ2-5; D remains unclear. Trimming left V 0 bases short and J 4 bases short, with 9 bases between. The CDR3 loop spans 13 amino acids. Germline values: CDR1 SQVTM, CDR2 ANQGSEA.

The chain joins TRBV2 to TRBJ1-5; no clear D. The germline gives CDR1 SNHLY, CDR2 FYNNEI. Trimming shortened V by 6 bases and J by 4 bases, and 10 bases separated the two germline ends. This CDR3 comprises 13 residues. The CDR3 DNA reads TGTGCCAGCAGAGAGACACGGAATCAGCCCCAGCATTTT. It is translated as CASRETRNQPQHF.

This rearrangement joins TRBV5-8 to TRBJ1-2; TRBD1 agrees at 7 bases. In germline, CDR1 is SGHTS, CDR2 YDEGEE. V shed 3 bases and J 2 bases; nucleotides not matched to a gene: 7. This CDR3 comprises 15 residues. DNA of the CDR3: TGTGCCAGCAGCTATCCGACAGGGAACAACTATGGCTACACCTTC. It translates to CASSYPTGNNYGYTF.

CDR3 sequence: CASSIIGRQGRDTQYF. The CDR3 bases are TGTGCCAGTAGTATAATTGGTCGACAGGGAAGAGATACGCAGTATTTT. V usage is TRBV19 and J usage is TRBJ2-3, with 7 bases aligning to TRBD1. This CDR3 spans 16 amino acids. Germline CDR1 reads LNHDA; CDR2 reads SQIVND (reference sequence). V shed 2 bases, J shed 5 bases, and the junction held 10 bases outside the gene matches. The full variable domain, its missing parts supplied by reference TRBV19 and TRBJ2-3, is DGGITQSPKYLFRKEGQNVTLSCEQNLNHDAMYWYRQDPGQGLRLIYYSQIVNDFQKGDIAEGYSVSREKKESFPLTVTSAQKNPTAFYLCASSIIGRQGRDTQYFGPGTRLTVL.

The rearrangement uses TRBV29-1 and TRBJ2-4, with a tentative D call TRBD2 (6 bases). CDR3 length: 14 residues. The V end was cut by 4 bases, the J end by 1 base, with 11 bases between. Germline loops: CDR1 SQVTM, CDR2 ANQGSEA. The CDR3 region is CSVVQGGAKNIQYF. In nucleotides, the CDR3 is TGCAGCGTTGTCCAAGGAGGGGCCAAAAACATTCAGTACTTC.

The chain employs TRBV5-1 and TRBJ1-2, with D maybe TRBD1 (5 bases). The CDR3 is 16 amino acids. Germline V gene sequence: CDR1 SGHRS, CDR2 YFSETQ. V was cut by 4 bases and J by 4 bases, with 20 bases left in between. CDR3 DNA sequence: TGCGCCAGCAGCATCCCATTCAGGGATGAAGGCTATGGCTACACCTTC. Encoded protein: CASSIPFRDEGYGYTF. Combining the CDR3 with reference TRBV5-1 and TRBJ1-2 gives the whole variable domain KAGVTQTPRYLIKTRGQQVTLSCSPISGHRSVSWYQQTPGQGLQFLFEYFSETQRNKGNFPGRFSGRQFSNSRSEMNVSTLELGDSALYLCASSIPFRDEGYGYTFGSGTRLTVV.

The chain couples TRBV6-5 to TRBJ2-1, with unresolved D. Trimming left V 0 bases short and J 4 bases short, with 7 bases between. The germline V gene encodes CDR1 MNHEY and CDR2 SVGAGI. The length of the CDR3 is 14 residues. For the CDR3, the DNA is TGTGCCAGCAGTTACTCTGCCGGATACAATGAGCAGTTCTTC. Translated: CASSYSAGYNEQFF.

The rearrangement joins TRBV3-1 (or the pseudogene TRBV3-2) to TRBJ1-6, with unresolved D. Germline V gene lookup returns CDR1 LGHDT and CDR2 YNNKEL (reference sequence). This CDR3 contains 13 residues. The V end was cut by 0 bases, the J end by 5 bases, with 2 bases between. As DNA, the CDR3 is TGTGCCAGCAGCCAAGAAGATAATTCACCCCTCCACTTT. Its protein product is CASSQEDNSPLHF.